This T cell receptor beta chain originates from a study of tissue T cells after allogeneic stem cell transplantation. Sequencing was performed with immunoSEQ multiplex PCR; in TCRdb, only in-frame clones are kept and a portion is missing. The profile shows 700 or so clones, 65% to 70% of them singletons. Between the trimmed V and J ends, which lost 0 bases and 3 bases, there was a span of 3 bases. Germline CDR1 MSHET, CDR2 SYDVDS. This CDR3 spans 12 amino acids. This clone was counted only a few times. Germline and genes here are mouse. The CDR3 end is not reached by the read, which stops 1 residue before it; the germline J gene fills it in.

J is TRBJ2-7 and V is TRBV29; D call uncertain. This receptor was obtained from a female BALB/c mouse in good health. The strain's MHC: H2-d. Sample: gut tissue. CDR3 bases read: TGTGCTAGCAGTTTATCAGACTATGAACAGTAC. This encodes CASSLSDYEQY. The whole CDR3 is CASSLSDYEQYF.